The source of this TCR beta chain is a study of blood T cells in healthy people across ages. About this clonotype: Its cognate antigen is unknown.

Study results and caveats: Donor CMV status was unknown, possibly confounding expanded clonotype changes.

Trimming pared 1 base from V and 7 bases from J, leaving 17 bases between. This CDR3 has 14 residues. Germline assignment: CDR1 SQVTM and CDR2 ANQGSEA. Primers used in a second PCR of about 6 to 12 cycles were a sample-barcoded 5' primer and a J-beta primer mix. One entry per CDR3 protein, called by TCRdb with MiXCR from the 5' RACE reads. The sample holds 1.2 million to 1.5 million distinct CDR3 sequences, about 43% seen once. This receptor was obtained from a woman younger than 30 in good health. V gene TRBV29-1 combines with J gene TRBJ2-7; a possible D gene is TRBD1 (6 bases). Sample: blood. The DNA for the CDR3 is TGCAGCGTTGAAGGGGGACACTGGAAAAATGAGCAGTACTTC. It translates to CSVEGGHWKNEQYF.